This TCR beta chain was recovered during a study of CD8 T cells in Susac syndrome. Findings and caveats of the study: The study conceded that its TCR sequencing and HLA analysis involved relatively few individuals.

A word on this clonotype: Antigen: not known.

The CDR3 spans 15 residues. The germline V and J ends were trimmed by 4 bases and 0 bases, with 13 bases remaining between them. Germline-derived CDR1 and CDR2 are MDHEN and SYDVKM. The study sequenced TCR beta in blood CD8+ and CD4+ T cells. Purification of the CD8+ and CD4+ T cells relied on negative isolation, and TEMRA cells underwent FACS enrichment. Reverse transcription used about 0.5 to 1 ug RNA and random hexamers. Across 54 Vbeta and 13 Jbeta, immunoSEQ multiplex PCR amplified TCR beta CDR3. TCRdb itself ran the immunoSEQ multiplex PCR reads through MiXCR, one entry per CDR3 protein. This table holds around 300,000 distinct CDR3 sequences, roughly 85% found once.

V is TRBV28 and J is TRBJ2-7; the D gene is possibly TRBD2 (6 bases). The sample taken for sequencing was CD8+ T cells from PBMCs. The TCR originated in a human donor with multiple sclerosis. The CDR3 region is CASSYPPGSSYEQYF. The CDR3 DNA sequence: TGTGCCAGCAGTTACCCCCCCGGGAGCTCCTACGAGCAGTACTTC. The full variable domain, its missing parts supplied by reference TRBV28 and TRBJ2-7, is DVKVTQSSRYLVKRTGEKVFLECVQDMDHENMFWYRQDPGLGLRLIYFSYDVKMKEKGDIPEGYSVSREKKERFSLILESASTNQTSMYLCASSYPPGSSYEQYFGPGTRLTVT.